A single T cell receptor (beta chain) is shown here with its context. In the authors' workflow: Estimated nucleated cell counts came from reference gene primer amplification. Using immunoSEQ multiplex PCR, the repertoire was profiled, and TCRdb retains in-frame clones only, with some absent. The V and J calls and clone size were taken over from that table, and D and trimming were inferred from the DNA. The sample shows 35,000 to 50,000 clones, roughly 83% of them seen only once. V lost 7 bases to trimming and J lost 4 bases, with 11 bases between them. Looked up from germline, CDR1 is LNHDA and CDR2 is SQIVND (reference sequence). The CDR3 loop spans 13 amino acids. The data were taken from a study of blood T cell repertoires in COVID-19.

The clonotype was recovered from a human donor with acute or convalescent COVID-19. The donor label of this sample is uncertain. The specimen was peripheral blood. This chain uses TRBV19 with TRBJ1-5; D perhaps matches TRBD1 (5 bases). CDR3 loop: CASTWGRNQPQHF. CDR3 in DNA: TGTGCCAGTACCTGGGGCAGAAATCAGCCCCAGCATTTT.